This T cell receptor beta chain was recovered during a study of T cell responses to AZD1222 COVID-19 vaccine. Study background: Both about-4-week and about-12-week second-dose recipients were combined.

Findings and caveats of the study: Spike was spanned by vaccine-associated CD4 TCRs, which were dominant at 160-218 and 743-854. Spike-specific TCR breadth and depth rose after two AZD1222 doses.

V dropped 5 bases and J dropped 5 bases, with 21 bases sitting between them. The CDR3 is 16 residues long. The germline CDR1 and CDR2 sequences are MDHEN and SYDVKM. Clones were sequenced by immunoSEQ multiplex PCR, and TCRdb holds only the in-frame ones, with some missing. The sample yields about 120,000 clones, 92% seen once. Turning to this clone: Antigen: not known.

The V and J genes are TRBV28 and TRBJ2-5, with D possibly TRBD1 on 7 matching bases. This sequence originates from an adult in good health. The material sequenced was peripheral blood, taken on day 0 of AZD1222 vaccination. The CDR3 spells CASSQPSLTGRETQYF. DNA of the CDR3: TGTGCCAGCAGTCAACCCTCATTGACAGGGAGGGAGACCCAGTACTTC.